The 28 T cell receptor beta chains below come from one sample, sequenced in a study of Ad26.COV2.S vaccination and SARS-CoV-2 variants. Treatment in this sample: about 20 received Ad26.COV2.S at low or high dose, single or two shots; about five received placebo; per-sample allocation not given. On day 63 after the first injection, vaccine and placebo recipients gave samples. Profiled with immunoSEQ multiplex PCR; TCRdb holds only in-frame clones, not every one. Here the sample spans 300,000 to 350,000 clones, almost 90% being singletons. Material: peripheral blood, obtained in a trial of Ad26.COV2.S vaccine versus placebo. These receptors were taken from a person aged 18-60 years who received the Ad26.COV2.S COVID-19 vaccine or a placebo.

The V call is TRBV29-1, the J call TRBJ1-2; 8 bases align to TRBD1. The junction had 8 bases not matched to a gene; V was cut back by 7 bases and J by 4 bases. The CDR3 spans 13 residues. CDR1 is SQVTM and CDR2 is ANQGSEA in the germline V gene. The CDR3 loop is CSAAGTGGYGYTF. The CDR3 bases are TGCAGCGCGGCCGGGACAGGAGGCTATGGCTACACCTTC.

V is TRBV4-3 and J is TRBJ2-2; TRBD2 aligns across 10 bases. CDR1 LGHNA and CDR2 YSLEER come from the germline V gene. V was clipped by 0 bases and J by 1 base; unmatched bases: 5. The CDR3 spans 18 residues. In DNA, the CDR3 is TGCGCCAGCAGCCAAGATCGACTAGCGGGCCTGAACACCGGGGAGCTGTTTTTT. Translation: CASSQDRLAGLNTGELFF.

This clone was found once. This chain uses TRBV4-1 with TRBJ1-3, with D hard to call. From germline, CDR1 is MGHRA and CDR2 YSYEKL. The CDR3 is made up of 15 amino acids. Trimming pared 0 bases from V and 3 bases from J, leaving 9 bases between. The CDR3: CASSQDPPYGNTIYF. The DNA of the CDR3 is TGCGCCAGCAGCCAAGATCCCCCCTATGGAAACACCATATATTTT.

The rearrangement uses TRBV11-2 and TRBJ2-7; TRBD1 matches at 8 bases. Per the germline V gene, CDR1 is SGHAT and CDR2 is FQNNGV. With 3 bases clipped from V and 3 bases from J, the junction kept 4 bases outside the gene matches. The CDR3 covers 14 residues. The CDR3 is CASSFGQGGYEQYV. CDR3 coding DNA: TGTGCCAGCAGCTTCGGACAGGGTGGCTACGAGCAGTACGTC.

This rearrangement joins TRBV12-5 to TRBJ1-3; D gene uncertain. Trimming pared 0 bases from V and 4 bases from J, leaving 7 bases between. The V gene's germline CDR1 is LGHNT and CDR2 FRNRAP. The CDR3 is 14 amino acids. CDR3 sequence (DNA): TGTGCTAGTGGTTTGGTAAGGACCGGAAACACCATATATTTT. The encoded protein is CASGLVRTGNTIYF.

The chain combines TRBV3-1 (or the pseudogene TRBV3-2) with TRBJ1-6; D is possibly TRBD1 (5 bases). The CDR3 is 15 amino acids. Looked up from germline, CDR1 is LGHDT and CDR2 is YNNKEL (reference sequence). The ends were cut back, 4 bases at V and 7 bases at J, with 14 bases in the middle. Here the CDR3 reads CASSPRQITNSPLHF. CDR3 nucleotides: TGTGCCAGCAGCCCCAGACAGATCACGAATTCACCCCTCCACTTT.

This clone was seen once. The chain carries TRBV29-1 and TRBJ2-3, with unresolved D. Germline V gives CDR1 SQVTM, CDR2 ANQGSEA. Trimming cost V 7 bases and J 2 bases, with 16 bases left between them. This CDR3 is 14 amino acids long. This CDR3 is CSAGLPRFTDTQYF. As DNA, the CDR3 is TGCAGCGCCGGCCTCCCTAGATTCACAGATACGCAGTATTTT.

The rearrangement uses TRBV7-9 and TRBJ2-7; 8 bases align to TRBD1. With 5 bases clipped from V and 2 bases from J, the junction kept 8 bases outside the gene matches. The CDR3 length is 15 residues. Germline V CDR1 and CDR2: SEHNR, FQNEAQ (reference sequence). CDR3 loop: CASSPGTGKTYEQYF. In nucleotides, the CDR3 is TGTGCCAGCAGCCCGGGGACAGGCAAAACCTACGAGCAGTACTTC. Drawing the rest from reference TRBV7-9 and TRBJ2-7, the complete variable domain is DTGVSQNPRHKITKRGQNVTFRCDPISEHNRLYWYRQTLGQGPEFLTYFQNEAQLEKSRLLSDRFSAERPKGSFSTLEIQRTEQGDSAMYLCASSPGTGKTYEQYFGPGTRLTVT.

The count of this clone is one. V and J are TRBV18 and TRBJ1-4; D unresolved. Germline loops: CDR1 KGHSH, CDR2 LQKENI. The CDR3 covers 15 residues. Trimming took off 4 bases at V and 0 bases at J, with 9 bases between the two ends. The CDR3 DNA reads as TGTGCCAGCTCACGAGACCGCGCAACTAATGAAAAACTGTTTTTT. This gives the protein CASSRDRATNEKLFF.

The chain has TRBV12-3 or TRBV12-4 and TRBJ1-4, with D perhaps matching TRBD1 (5 bases). V lost 5 bases and J 7 bases, leaving 11 bases between the germline ends. The length of the CDR3 is 13 residues. DNA for the CDR3: TGTGCCAGCAGTCGCGGGGCGAGTGAAAAACTGTTTTTT. Protein: CASSRGASEKLFF.

This sequence joins TRBV28 and TRBJ2-3, with D perhaps matching TRBD2 (6 bases). There are 15 residues in the CDR3. Trimming removed 3 bases at V and 8 bases at J, with 18 bases between. Germline V CDR1 and CDR2: MDHEN, SYDVKM. The CDR3 loop is CASSFTGGTRATQYF. The DNA for the CDR3 is TGTGCCAGCAGTTTTACGGGCGGGACCCGGGCTACGCAGTATTTT.

The chain employs TRBV2 and TRBJ2-3; 10 bases fit TRBD1. Trimming at V came to 6 bases and at J to 6 bases, leaving 6 bases not matched to a gene. Germline V gene lookup returns CDR1 SNHLY and CDR2 FYNNEI. The CDR3 is 14 amino acids. CDR3 in amino acids: CASRDRGSGDTQYF. The CDR3 DNA reads as TGTGCCAGCAGGGACAGGGGGTCCGGGGATACGCAGTATTTT.

The V and J genes are TRBV4-2 and TRBJ2-1; 10 bases align to TRBD2. With V trimmed by 4 bases and J by 5 bases, 8 bases remained unmatched. In germline, CDR1 is LGHNA, CDR2 YNFKEQ. The CDR3 is made up of 16 amino acids. The CDR3 region is CASSLLGTSENNEQFF. For the CDR3, the DNA is TGTGCCAGCAGCCTCCTCGGGACTAGCGAAAACAATGAGCAGTTCTTC.

The V gene is TRBV7-8, the J gene TRBJ1-1; D gene ambiguous. Trimming removed 4 bases at V and 5 bases at J, with 17 bases between. The CDR3 consists of 15 residues. CDR1 SGHVS and CDR2 FQNEAQ come from the germline V gene. The CDR3 reads CASSSPTQERTEAFF. Written as DNA, the CDR3 is TGTGCCAGCAGCTCCCCCACTCAAGAAAGGACTGAAGCTTTCTTT.

Only one count was recorded for this clone. The V and J genes are TRBV2 and TRBJ1-1; D ambiguous. Trimming pared 7 bases from V and 0 bases from J, leaving 12 bases between. CDR1 is SNHLY and CDR2 is FYNNEI in the germline V gene. The CDR3 consists of 14 residues. The CDR3 coding sequence is TGTGCCAGCAAAAGGGAATCCATGAACACTGAAGCTTTCTTT. Its translation is CASKRESMNTEAFF.

The chain has TRBV28 and TRBJ1-2, with TRBD1 matching over 8 bases. V gave up 5 bases and J gave up 4 bases; unmatched junction bases: 15. This CDR3 spans 17 amino acids. Germline CDR1 MDHEN, CDR2 SYDVKM. CDR3 protein: CASSSFMTGDTFYGYTF. The DNA of the CDR3 is TGTGCCAGCAGTAGTTTCATGACAGGGGACACATTCTATGGCTACACCTTC.

This chain connects TRBV5-1 to TRBJ2-1, with 14 bases lining up with TRBD2. CDR3 size: 17 residues. The V gene's germline CDR1 is SGHRS and CDR2 YFSETQ. Germline trimming cut 4 bases from V and 8 bases from J; bases unmatched to any gene: 11. This chain's CDR3 is CASSRGTSGSYDYEQFF. Written as DNA, the CDR3 is TGCGCCAGCAGCCGGGGGACTAGCGGGAGTTATGACTATGAGCAGTTCTTC.

The V gene is TRBV9, the J gene TRBJ1-3; TRBD1 aligns across 9 bases. After removal of 4 bases from V and 4 bases from J, the junction contained 15 bases not matched to a gene. CDR1 is SGDLS, CDR2 YYNGEE, per germline. This CDR3 has 18 amino acids. The CDR3 here is CASSPYGGTGNAGNTIYF. The CDR3 DNA is TGTGCCAGCAGCCCCTACGGGGGGACAGGGAATGCGGGAAACACCATATATTTT.

This clone was found a few times. Its ends do not fully match the called genes, so a read error is possible. Here the CDR3 DNA reads TGTGCCAGTTCCGATCCTTCAGGGGGCCAGGGTATTTTT. Translation: CASSDPSGGQGIF. The chain recombines TRBV19 with TRBJ1-4; 8 bases are shared with TRBD1. From germline, CDR1 is LNHDA and CDR2 SQIVND (reference sequence). The CDR3 loop spans 13 amino acids.

This chain uses TRBV27 with TRBJ2-7, with D perhaps being TRBD1 or TRBD2 (5 bases each). Per the germline V gene, CDR1 is MNHEY and CDR2 is SMNVEV (reference sequence). This CDR3 region has 13 residues. V was shortened by 10 bases and J by 2 bases, with 15 bases between the two germline ends. CDR3 amino acids: CATSRGPTYEQYF. CDR3 DNA: TGTGCCACCTCGAGGGGTCCTACCTACGAGCAGTACTTC.

The genes are TRBV10-3 and TRBJ2-5; 11 nucleotides align to TRBD2. Germline V gives CDR1 ENHRY, CDR2 SYGVKD. The CDR3 loop spans 17 amino acids. The junction had 15 bases not matched to a gene; V was cut back by 3 bases and J by 9 bases. The CDR3 DNA sequence: TGTGCCATCAGTGAATACTCCGGGACTAGCGGTCTGGGCGCCCAGTACTTC. Translating it yields CAISEYSGTSGLGAQYF.

This sequence joins TRBV19 and TRBJ1-2; perhaps TRBD1 as D (6 bases). Trimming shortened V by 6 bases and J by 0 bases, and 14 bases separated the two germline ends. Germline CDR1 LNHDA, CDR2 SQIVND (reference sequence). The CDR3 spans 15 residues. CDR3 amino acids: CASSPEGQANYGYTF. The CDR3 DNA reads as TGTGCCAGTAGCCCGGAGGGACAAGCTAACTATGGCTACACCTTC. Filled out from reference TRBV19 and TRBJ1-2, the complete variable domain reads DGGITQSPKYLFRKEGQNVTLSCEQNLNHDAMYWYRQDPGQGLRLIYYSQIVNDFQKGDIAEGYSVSREKKESFPLTVTSAQKNPTAFYLCASSPEGQANYGYTFGSGTRLTVV.

The rearrangement uses TRBV5-4 and TRBJ2-1; the D gene is possibly TRBD2 (6 bases). Germline loops: CDR1 SGHNT, CDR2 YYREEE (reference sequence). V lost 3 bases, J lost 12 bases, and 13 bases lay in between. The CDR3 is 12 amino acids. CDR3 in DNA: TGTGCCAGCAGCTCAGACGGGACTGTGCAGTTCTTC. Protein product: CASSSDGTVQFF.

The count of this clone is one. This chain uses TRBV2 with TRBJ2-7, with 14 bases that match TRBD2. From germline, CDR1 is SNHLY and CDR2 FYNNEI. The CDR3 has 14 residues. The J segment lost 2 bases and the V segment lost 8 bases, leaving 2 bases of the junction unmatched. The DNA for the CDR3 is TGTGCCAGCCAGGGACTAGCGGGGGCCTACGAGCAGTACGTC. The encoded protein is CASQGLAGAYEQYV.

This clone is a singleton in its sample. V and J are TRBV5-5 and TRBJ2-6; 8 bases are a match to TRBD1. The CDR3 extends over 17 amino acids. The junction had 7 bases not matched to a gene; V was cut back by 4 bases and J by 1 base. Germline V gives CDR1 SGHKS, CDR2 YYEKEE (reference sequence). Here the CDR3 DNA reads TGTGCCAGCAGCCTGGGACAGGTGATTTCTGGGGCCAACGTCCTGACTTTC. Translated: CASSLGQVISGANVLTF.

V gene TRBV7-9 combines with J gene TRBJ2-2; D perhaps matches TRBD2 (5 bases). Germline CDR1 SEHNR, CDR2 FQNEAQ (reference sequence). The CDR3 contains 15 residues. V shed 1 base and J shed 4 bases, with 10 bases lying between them. CDR3 sequence reads: CASSLEDFTTGELFF. CDR3 nucleotide sequence: TGTGCCAGCAGCTTAGAGGACTTTACCACCGGGGAGCTGTTTTTT.

This clone was seen more than once but under ten times. The chain recombines TRBV10-1 with TRBJ1-1; 7 bases map to TRBD1. Looked up from germline, CDR1 is WNHNN and CDR2 is SYGVQD (reference sequence). The CDR3 has 14 amino acids. Losses at the gene ends were 0 bases for V and 6 bases for J; bases not matched to a gene: 4. The CDR3 DNA follows: TGCGCCAGCAGTGAGTCGTTGACAGGGTCTGAAGCTTTCTTT. It is translated as CASSESLTGSEAFF.

The chain combines TRBV5-1 with TRBJ2-1; 8 nucleotides line up with TRBD1. Germline V CDR1 and CDR2: SGHRS, YFSETQ. Trimming took 4 bases from V and 6 from J; bases not matched to a gene: 9. CDR3 length equals 15 residues. CDR3 DNA sequence: TGCGCCAGCAGCCGGGACAGGACAGGGACCAATGAGCAGTTCTTC. Amino acid sequence: CASSRDRTGTNEQFF. The whole variable domain, remainder taken from reference TRBV5-1 and TRBJ2-1, is KAGVTQTPRYLIKTRGQQVTLSCSPISGHRSVSWYQQTPGQGLQFLFEYFSETQRNKGNFPGRFSGRQFSNSRSEMNVSTLELGDSALYLCASSRDRTGTNEQFFGPGTRLTVL.